This TCR beta chain is drawn from a study of CD8 T cells in ankylosing spondylitis (dated by TCRdb to the late 2010s). Some background on the complete study: To find TCR variants linked to disease, the study profiled T cell receptor beta repertoires in ankylosing spondylitis patients and healthy donors. In total, the full study cohort was made up of nearly 110 healthy donors and 25 ankylosing spondylitis patients. Peripheral blood was sampled, and synovial fluid was also collected from ankylosing spondylitis patients.

To note about this clonotype: This receptor's antigen is unknown. The input lacks base qualities; no much larger clone sits a single base away.

From the cysteine up to the phenylalanine, the CDR3 has a length of 14 residues. Only CDR3 DNA is held: 42 bases, read in frame from base 1. The junction shows trimming of 3 bases on V and 4 bases on J, plus 10 bases between the germline ends. The germline V gene (reference sequence) provides CDR1 LNHDA and CDR2 SQIVND. TCRdb records Illumina HiSeq 2500 as the sequencer. Quantitative 5'-RACE with molecular barcodes was used to prepare TCR beta libraries. Under the source paper's analysis protocol: To identify disease-linked TCR variants, a new computational method was used, one built on a probabilistic model of VDJ rearrangement. Using fastp at Q25 and MiXCR, TCRdb reprocessed the public reads and kept productive beta chains. Each CDR3 protein appears once, grouped with its most common genes and DNA. These V and J calls derive from TCRdb rather than the authors' analysis. The sample table contains about 130,000 distinct CDR3 sequences; only one count was recorded for about a tenth of them. The ten largest account for 2.5% to 3.5% of the sample.

Results and caveats for the whole study, not just this receptor: The disease-linked clones showed a CD8+ phenotype and occurred at relatively low frequencies in peripheral blood. According to the report, matched synovial fluid samples from ankylosing spondylitis patients were significantly enriched for the disease-linked clones. A TCR beta motif made up of several highly homologous amino acid variants appeared to be characteristic of blood from ankylosing spondylitis patients. Some motif variants were previously reported in synovial fluid and blood of reactive arthritis patients, suggesting common disease-initiation mechanisms.

The V and J segments used are TRBV19 and TRBJ1-5, with no confidently assigned D gene. This sequence originates from a male donor with ankylosing spondylitis or in good health (not recorded which). The sequencing sample was made of blood, either unsorted or a sorted T cell fraction (not recorded which). This receptor carries the CDR3 CASSIFNLNQPQHF. The DNA sequence is given as TGTGCCAGTAGTATTTTTAATCTAAATCAGCCCCAGCATTTT.